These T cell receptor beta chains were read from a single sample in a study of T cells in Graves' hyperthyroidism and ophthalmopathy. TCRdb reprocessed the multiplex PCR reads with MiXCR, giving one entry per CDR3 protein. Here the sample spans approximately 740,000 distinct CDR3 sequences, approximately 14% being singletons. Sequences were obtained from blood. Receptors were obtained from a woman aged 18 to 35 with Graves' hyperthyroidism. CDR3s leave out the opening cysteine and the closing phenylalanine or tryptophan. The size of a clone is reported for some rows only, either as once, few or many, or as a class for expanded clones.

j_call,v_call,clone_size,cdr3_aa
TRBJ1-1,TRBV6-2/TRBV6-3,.,ASSYGRGTEAF
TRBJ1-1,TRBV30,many,AWSPGNTEAF
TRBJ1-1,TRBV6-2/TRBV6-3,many,ASSPTRRGWKGEAF
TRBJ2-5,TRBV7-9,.,ASSFSNRGGVETQY
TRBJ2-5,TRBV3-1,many,ASSRGQETQY
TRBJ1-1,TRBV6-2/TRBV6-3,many,ASSRYSGGSNTEAF
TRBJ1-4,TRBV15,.,ATSREVTFTEGKLF
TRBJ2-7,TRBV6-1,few,ASSETASYEQY
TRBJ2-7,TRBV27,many,ASSPRTVTYEQY
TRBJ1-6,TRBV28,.,ASSLPGGNNSPLH